The 10 T cell receptor beta chains listed next were all sequenced from one sample in a study of control samples from healthy donors and cancer patients. Assay: immunoSEQ multiplex PCR; the TCRdb copy retains only in-frame clones and omits some. The sample consists of some 120,000 clones, less than 95% of them appearing once. The sample comprised blood. The receptors derive from a man aged 25-40 years in good health.

The chain employs TRBV15 and TRBJ1-6, with D hard to call. CDR3 size: 14 residues. Trimming took off 0 bases at V and 7 bases at J, with 7 bases between the two ends. The germline V gene has CDR1 LNHNV and CDR2 YYDKDF (reference sequence). The CDR3 protein is CATSRELNNSPLHF. For the CDR3, the DNA is TGTGCCACCAGCAGAGAATTGAACAATTCACCCCTCCACTTT.

This sequence joins TRBV9 and TRBJ2-7; D possibly corresponds to TRBD1 (5 bases). CDR1 SGDLS and CDR2 YYNGEE come from the germline V gene. The V and J ends lost 0 bases and 3 bases respectively, with 10 bases between them. The CDR3 totals 14 residues. This CDR3 is CASSVGVGDYEQYF. The CDR3 DNA reads TGTGCCAGCAGCGTAGGGGTAGGGGACTACGAGCAGTACTTC. Together with reference TRBV9 and TRBJ2-7, the CDR3 gives the full variable domain: DSGVTQTPKHLITATGQRVTLRCSPRSGDLSVYWYQQSLDQGLQFLIQYYNGEERAKGNILERFSAQQFPDLHSELNLSSLELGDSALYFCASSVGVGDYEQYFGPGTRLTVT.

This clone was seen just once. This chain connects TRBV30 to TRBJ2-3; perhaps TRBD1 as D (5 bases). Germline values: CDR1 GTSNPN, CDR2 SVGIG (reference sequence). V lost 0 bases and J lost 2, with 18 bases in between. The CDR3 has 17 residues. The CDR3 spells CAWSVWQGTLSTDTQYF. CDR3 nucleotide sequence: TGTGCCTGGAGTGTATGGCAGGGCACTCTCTCCACAGATACGCAGTATTTT. The full variable domain, rest sourced from reference TRBV30 and TRBJ2-3, is SQTIHQWPATLVQPVGSPLSLECTVEGTSNPNLYWYRQAAGRGLQLLFYSVGIGQISSEVPQNLSASRPQDRQFILSSKKLLLSDSGFYLCAWSVWQGTLSTDTQYFGPGTRLTVL.

V gene TRBV18 combines with J gene TRBJ2-2; D may be TRBD2 (6 bases). The CDR3 length is 14 residues. Trimming cost V 4 bases and J 0 bases, with 6 bases left between them. Germline loops: CDR1 KGHSH, CDR2 LQKENI. The chain's CDR3 is CASSRGANTGELFF. CDR3 bases: TGTGCCAGCTCACGGGGGGCGAACACCGGGGAGCTGTTTTTT.

The chain uses TRBV18 and TRBJ1-1, with D unclear. V shed 3 bases and J shed 1 base, with 9 bases lying between them. The CDR3 covers 14 residues. CDR1 and CDR2 (germline): KGHSH, LQKENI. The CDR3 DNA reads TGTGCCAGCTCACCTTCGGACGGGAACACTGAAGCTTTCTTT. This encodes CASSPSDGNTEAFF.

The CDR3 spells CASSWAGNPPYNEQFF. CDR3 DNA sequence: TGTGCCAGCAGTTGGGCAGGGAATCCCCCTTACAATGAGCAGTTCTTC. The chain carries TRBV28 and TRBJ2-1; possible D gene TRBD1, 5 bases. Per the germline V gene, CDR1 is MDHEN and CDR2 is SYDVKM. The CDR3 consists of 16 residues. The germline V and J ends were trimmed by 4 bases and 4 bases, with 17 bases remaining between them.

The chain couples TRBV12-3 or TRBV12-4 to TRBJ2-3; no clear D. This CDR3 comprises 12 residues. Trimming took 6 bases from V and 0 from J, leaving 4 bases between them. Written as DNA, the CDR3 is TGTGCCAGCAGCTTAAGCACAGATACGCAGTATTTT. It specifies CASSLSTDTQYF.

The chain links TRBV28 to TRBJ2-1, with TRBD2 identical over 14 bases. The V gene's germline CDR1 is MDHEN and CDR2 SYDVKM. V was clipped by 6 bases and J by 5 bases; unmatched bases: 6. There are 16 residues in the CDR3. The CDR3 nucleotides read TGTGCCAGCAGGGGGACTAGCGGGGGTTCCCACAATGAGCAGTTCTTC. Protein: CASRGTSGGSHNEQFF.

This clone was seen just once. V usage is TRBV7-9 and J usage is TRBJ2-7, with a possible D match to TRBD1 (5 bases). The CDR3 is 14 residues long. CDR1 SEHNR and CDR2 FQNEAQ come from the germline V gene (reference sequence). The V and J ends lost 5 bases and 1 base respectively, with 12 bases between them. The CDR3 loop is CASSPTVLSYEQYF. The CDR3 region has the DNA TGTGCCAGCAGCCCGACAGTTTTATCCTACGAGCAGTACTTC.

The chain recombines TRBV5-4 with TRBJ2-7; D may be TRBD1 (5 bases). This CDR3 region has 12 residues. The V and J ends lost 4 bases and 6 bases respectively, with 11 bases between them. CDR1 is SGHNT and CDR2 is YYREEE in the germline V gene (reference sequence). The CDR3, as DNA: TGTGCCAGCAGCCCGGAAGGGGCCGAGCAGTACTTC. This gives the protein CASSPEGAEQYF.